Listed here are 4 T cell receptor beta chains from one sample, sequenced in a study of OX40 agonist ivuxolimab in advanced cancers. The library was generated by the immunoSEQ multiplex PCR assay. As stored in TCRdb, this immuneACCESS dataset retains in-frame rearrangements with V and J assigned. A fraction of the clones does not appear; measured against another copy, unresolved V genes explain less than half of the discrepancy, and the remainder lacks a known reason. The sample has around 22,000 clones on record, approximately 91% of them singletons. The ten top clones hold 34% of the sample. The material was CD4+ or CD8+ T cells sorted from blood, obtained in a trial of the OX40 agonist ivuxolimab. Receptor source: an adult with an advanced solid tumor such as melanoma, head and neck, liver or kidney cancer.

The chain uses TRBV7-2 and TRBJ1-2; 8 nucleotides line up with TRBD1. V dropped 5 bases and J dropped 6; count of bases not matched to a gene: 14. This CDR3 spans 16 amino acids. Germline assignment: CDR1 SGHTA and CDR2 FQGNSA. The CDR3, as DNA: TGTGCCAGCAGCGCTAGCCCAGGGGGCGCGATGAATGGCTACACCTTC. This codes for CASSASPGGAMNGYTF.

This clone was recorded a few times. V and J are TRBV9 and TRBJ1-2, with a possible D match to TRBD1 (6 bases). Trimming cost V 4 bases and J 8 bases, with 18 bases left between them. There are 14 residues in the CDR3. Germline lookup yields CDR1 SGDLS and CDR2 YYNGEE. CDR3 amino acids: CASSPSTGPKGYTF. The CDR3, as DNA: TGTGCCAGCAGCCCCTCGACAGGCCCTAAGGGCTACACCTTC.

This CDR3 reads CASSPPGVEIEQFF. The CDR3 bases are TGTGCCAGCAGCCCGCCGGGAGTCGAGATTGAGCAGTTCTTC. V usage is TRBV7-9 and J usage is TRBJ2-1; tentative D call: TRBD2 (6 bases). The CDR3 runs to 14 residues. Germline CDR1 SEHNR, CDR2 FQNEAQ (reference sequence). The germline V and J ends were trimmed by 5 bases and 9 bases, with 17 bases remaining between them.

The V call is TRBV5-4, the J call TRBJ2-1; perhaps TRBD1 as D (5 bases). Germline V gene data show CDR1 as SGHNT and CDR2 as YYREEE (reference sequence). V lost 5 bases to trimming and J lost 1 base, with 7 bases between them. The CDR3 contains 13 residues. CDR3 bases: TGTGCCAGCAGATCAGGGTCCTACAATGAGCAGTTCTTC. This sequence encodes CASRSGSYNEQFF.